A selection of T cell receptor beta chains follows, all from one sample in a study of T cell responses to AZD1222 COVID-19 vaccine. Libraries were prepared by immunoSEQ multiplex PCR; TCRdb keeps only in-frame clonotypes and omits some of them. The data show 80,000 to 100,000 clones, 80% to 90% seen once. The sequencing here drew on peripheral blood, taken 28 days after the second AZD1222 dose. The receptors here all came from an adult who received the AZD1222 COVID-19 vaccine. Each CDR3 is given with its conserved first and last residue. Fields, in order: V gene, J gene, D gene, clone size, CDR3 DNA, CDR3 protein. D genes are given only for firm matches. Rows may omit the clone size; those that give it use once, few, many or a size class.

TRBV7-9	TRBJ2-3	TRBD1	-	TGTGCCAGCAGCCTAGGGAGACAGGGGGCACCCCACACAGATACGCAGTATTTT	CASSLGRQGAPHTDTQYF
TRBV19	TRBJ2-3	TRBD2	-	TGTGCCAGTAGTCCCTTCGGGGGGGGCGCAGATACGCAGTATTTT	CASSPFGGGADTQYF
TRBV2	TRBJ1-5	-	once	TGTGCCAGCAGTGAACCGTGGGGGGGCAGGCCTCCCCAGCATTTT	CASSEPWGGRPPQHF
TRBV11-3	TRBJ2-2	TRBD1	-	TGTGCCAGCAGTCTACAGGGGCGAGTCGGGGAGCTGTTTTTT	CASSLQGRVGELFF
TRBV30	TRBJ1-4	TRBD1	-	TGTGCCTGGAGTCCCATAAGGACAGGGGTTAATGAAAAACTGTTTTTT	CAWSPIRTGVNEKLFF
TRBV3-1/TRBV3-2	TRBJ2-7	-	-	TGTGCCAGCAGCCAAGAAGACGAGCAGTACTTC	CASSQEDEQYF
TRBV7-9	TRBJ2-1	TRBD2	-	TGTGCCAGCATCCGGGAGGACTTGGACAATGAGCAGTTCTTC	CASIREDLDNEQFF
TRBV29-1	TRBJ2-3	-	once	TGCAGCGTTGTGGTGGGGGGTGAAGATACGCAGTATTTT	CSVVVGGEDTQYF
TRBV7-2	TRBJ2-7	TRBD2	once	TGTGCCAGCAGCTTAGGGGGGGCGGGGGGCCAGAACGAGCAGTACTTC	CASSLGGAGGQNEQYF
TRBV20-1	TRBJ1-1	-	-	TGCAGTGCTTGGGGAGGCACTGAAGCTTTCTTT	CSAWGGTEAFF
TRBV5-4	TRBJ2-3	-	once	TGTGCCAGCAGCTTACAGGGTAGCGATACGCAGTATTTT	CASSLQGSDTQYF
TRBV6-6	TRBJ2-7	TRBD1	once	TGTGCCACCCAACAGTTTGGGTTACGACAGGGGGGTGAGCAGTACTTC	CATQQFGLRQGGEQYF
TRBV19	TRBJ1-4	-	-	TGTGCCAGTAGTACCTCGGGCCAGGGGGAAAAACTGTTTTTT	CASSTSGQGEKLFF
TRBV21-1	TRBJ2-7	-	-	TGTGCCAGCAGCAAAGGGGTTAGGCCACCATCCTACGAGCAGTACTTC	CASSKGVRPPSYEQYF
TRBV7-9	TRBJ2-1	TRBD2	few	TGTGCCAGCAGCTTAGCGCGCAGCGGGAGCGATGAGCAGTTCTTC	CASSLARSGSDEQFF
TRBV7-8	TRBJ2-7	TRBD2	-	TGTGCCAGCAGCTTAAGGCTAGCGGGAGATGACTACGAGCAGTACTTC	CASSLRLAGDDYEQYF
TRBV6-6	TRBJ1-2	TRBD1	-	TGTGCCAGCAGTTCCTCGGACAGGGAAGCGGGCTACACCTTC	CASSSSDREAGYTF
TRBV5-8	TRBJ2-4	-	-	TGTGCCAGCAGTTCGGACTCACGCTCACAGTACTTC	CASSSDSRSQYF